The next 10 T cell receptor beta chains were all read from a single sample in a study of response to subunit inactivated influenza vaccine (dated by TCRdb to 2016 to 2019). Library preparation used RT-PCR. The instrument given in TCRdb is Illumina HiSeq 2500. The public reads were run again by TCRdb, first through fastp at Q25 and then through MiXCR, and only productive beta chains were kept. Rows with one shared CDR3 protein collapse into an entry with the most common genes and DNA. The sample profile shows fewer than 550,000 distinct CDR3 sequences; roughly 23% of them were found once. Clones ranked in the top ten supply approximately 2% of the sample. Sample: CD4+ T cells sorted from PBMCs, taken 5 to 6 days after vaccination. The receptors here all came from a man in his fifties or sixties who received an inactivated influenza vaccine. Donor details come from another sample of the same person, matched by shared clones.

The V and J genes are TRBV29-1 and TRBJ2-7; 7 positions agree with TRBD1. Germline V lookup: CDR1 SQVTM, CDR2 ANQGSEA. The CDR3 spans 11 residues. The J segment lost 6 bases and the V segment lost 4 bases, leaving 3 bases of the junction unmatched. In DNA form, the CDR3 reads TGCAGCGTTGGACAGGGATTCGAGCAGTACTTC. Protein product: CSVGQGFEQYF.

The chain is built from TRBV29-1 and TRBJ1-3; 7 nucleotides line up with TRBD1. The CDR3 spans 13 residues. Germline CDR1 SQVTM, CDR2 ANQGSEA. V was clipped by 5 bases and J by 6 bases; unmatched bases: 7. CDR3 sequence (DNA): TGCAGCGTTTCAAACAGGGGAGTAAACACCATATATTTT. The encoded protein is CSVSNRGVNTIYF.

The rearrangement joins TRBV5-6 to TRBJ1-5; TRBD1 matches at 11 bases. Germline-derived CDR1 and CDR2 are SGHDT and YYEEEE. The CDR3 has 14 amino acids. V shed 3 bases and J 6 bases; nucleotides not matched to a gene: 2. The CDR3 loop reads CASSSGTGGQPQHF. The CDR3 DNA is TGTGCCAGCAGCTCCGGGACAGGGGGTCAGCCCCAGCATTTT.

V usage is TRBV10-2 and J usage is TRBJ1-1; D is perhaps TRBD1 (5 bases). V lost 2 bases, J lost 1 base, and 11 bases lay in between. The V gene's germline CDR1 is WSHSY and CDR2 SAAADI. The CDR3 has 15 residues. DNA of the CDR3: TGCGCCAGCAGTGAGCTAGGGGTGGGGAACACTGAAGCTTTCTTT. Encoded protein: CASSELGVGNTEAFF.

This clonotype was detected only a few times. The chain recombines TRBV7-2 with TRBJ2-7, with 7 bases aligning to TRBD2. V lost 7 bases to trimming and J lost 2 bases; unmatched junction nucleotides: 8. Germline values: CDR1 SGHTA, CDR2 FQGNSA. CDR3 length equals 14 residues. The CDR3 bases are TGTGCCAGCACCCCCAGGGAGGGGCCCTACGAGCAGTACTTC. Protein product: CASTPREGPYEQYF.

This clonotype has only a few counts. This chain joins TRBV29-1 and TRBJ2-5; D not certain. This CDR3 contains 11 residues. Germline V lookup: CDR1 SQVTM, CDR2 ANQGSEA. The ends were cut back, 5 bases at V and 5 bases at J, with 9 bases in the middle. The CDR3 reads CSVHAWETQYF. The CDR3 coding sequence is TGCAGCGTTCATGCTTGGGAGACCCAGTACTTC.

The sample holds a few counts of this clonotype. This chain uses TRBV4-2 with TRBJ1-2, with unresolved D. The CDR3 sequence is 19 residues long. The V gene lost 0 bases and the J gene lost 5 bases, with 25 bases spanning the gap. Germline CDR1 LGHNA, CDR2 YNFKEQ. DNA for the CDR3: TGTGCCAGCAGCCAAGACGTGTTGACCTTAGCCGGACCTTCTTATGGCTACACCTTC. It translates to CASSQDVLTLAGPSYGYTF.

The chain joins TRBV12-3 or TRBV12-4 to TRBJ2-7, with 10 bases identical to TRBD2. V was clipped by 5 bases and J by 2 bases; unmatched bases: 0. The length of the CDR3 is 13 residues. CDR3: CASSTSGTYEQYF. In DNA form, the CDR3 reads TGTGCCAGCAGTACTAGCGGGACCTACGAGCAGTACTTC.

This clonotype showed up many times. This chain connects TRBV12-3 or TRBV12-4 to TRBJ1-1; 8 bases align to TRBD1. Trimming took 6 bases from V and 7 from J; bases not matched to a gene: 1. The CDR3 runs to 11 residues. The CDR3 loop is CASRGQVEAFF. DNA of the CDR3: TGTGCCAGCAGGGGACAGGTTGAAGCTTTCTTT.

Here the CDR3 DNA reads TGTGCCAGCAGCTTAGAGGGGTTTCATCAGCCCCAGCATTTT. Protein: CASSLEGFHQPQHF. The J gene is TRBJ1-5, the V gene TRBV7-2; D perhaps matches TRBD1 (5 bases). The V end was cut by 1 base, the J end by 5 bases, with 9 bases between. Germline-derived CDR1 and CDR2 are SGHTA and FQGNSA. CDR3 length: 14 residues. The variable domain in full, completed from reference TRBV7-2 and TRBJ1-5, reads GAGVSQSPSNKVTEKGKDVELRCDPISGHTALYWYRQSLGQGLEFLIYFQGNSAPDKSGLPSDRFSAERTGGSVSTLTIQRTQQEDSAVYLCASSLEGFHQPQHFGDGTRLSIL.